These 9 T cell receptor beta chains originate from one sample sequenced in a study of blood T cells in healthy people across ages. Primed by a sample-barcoded 5' primer and a J-beta primer mix, a second PCR proceeded for roughly 6 to 12 cycles. TCRdb used MiXCR to reprocess the 5' RACE reads, holding one entry per CDR3 protein. The sample includes approximately 1,100,000 distinct CDR3 sequences, around 43% of them seen just once. Sequencing used blood. The origin of the receptors is a woman in her fifties or sixties in good health.

The V and J genes are TRBV27 and TRBJ2-1; 10 positions agree with TRBD1. J gave up 6 bases and V 4 bases, and 9 bases lay outside the gene matches. The CDR3 spans 16 residues. Germline values: CDR1 MNHEY, CDR2 SMNVEV (reference sequence). As DNA, the CDR3 is TGTGCCAGCAGTTCCCCAAGGGACAGGGGTGGCAATGAGCAGTTCTTC. Translated: CASSSPRDRGGNEQFF.

The chain is built from TRBV18 and TRBJ2-7; 13 positions agree with TRBD2. The CDR3 consists of 16 residues. Germline lookup yields CDR1 KGHSH and CDR2 LQKENI. V shed 1 base, J shed 4 bases, and the junction held 4 bases outside the gene matches. CDR3 sequence (DNA): TGTGCCAGCTCACCACAACTAGCGGGAGGGCCGTACGAGCAGTACTTC. Its translation: CASSPQLAGGPYEQYF. Full variable domain (remainder filled in from reference TRBV18 and TRBJ2-7): NAGVMQNPRHLVRRRGQEARLRCSPMKGHSHVYWYRQLPEEGLKFMVYLQKENIIDESGMPKERFSAEFPKEGPSILRIQQVVRGDSAAYFCASSPQLAGGPYEQYFGPGTRLTVT.

This clonotype occurred a few times. This sequence joins TRBV2 and TRBJ2-7, with D tentatively TRBD2 (6 bases). The germline gives CDR1 SNHLY, CDR2 FYNNEI. The length of the CDR3 is 15 residues. V dropped 8 bases and J dropped 3 bases, with 20 bases sitting between them. The CDR3 loop reads CASCSRSGAYYEQYF. Here the CDR3 DNA reads TGTGCCAGCTGTTCCCGTAGCGGAGCCTACTACGAGCAGTACTTC.

The J gene is TRBJ2-5, the V gene TRBV7-8, with a possible D match to TRBD2 (6 bases). The J call may be mistaken, given a closer DNA end match to TRBJ2-7. The CDR3 runs to 15 residues. Germline V gene lookup returns CDR1 SGHVS and CDR2 FQNEAQ. The CDR3 DNA is TGTGCCAGCAGCTACGGCGGGGTAGGATCCTACGAGCAGTACTTC. Encoded protein: CASSYGGVGSYEQYF.

The chain uses TRBV20-1 and TRBJ2-3; maybe TRBD1 (5 bases). Trimming left V 6 bases short and J 4 bases short, with 11 bases between. The CDR3 runs 12 residues. Germline V gene lookup returns CDR1 DFQATT and CDR2 SNEGSKA (reference sequence). CDR3: CSAPKGADTQYF. The CDR3 DNA is TGCAGTGCCCCCAAAGGGGCAGATACGCAGTATTTT.

The rearrangement uses TRBV28 and TRBJ2-3; 16 nucleotides align to TRBD2. From germline, CDR1 is MDHEN and CDR2 SYDVKM. The CDR3 runs to 17 residues. The J segment lost 5 bases and the V segment lost 10 bases, leaving 12 bases of the junction unmatched. DNA of the CDR3: TGTGCCACTGGGGGACTAGCGGGAGGGCGAAGGAGAGATACGCAGTATTTT. Translating it yields CATGGLAGGRRRDTQYF.

Only a few counts were recorded for this clonotype. This chain links TRBV3-1 with TRBJ2-4, with 7 positions matching TRBD2. The DNA matches TRBJ2-5 better at its end, which makes the J call doubtful. Germline V gene lookup returns CDR1 LGHDT and CDR2 YNNKEL (reference sequence). The CDR3 covers 18 residues. Here the CDR3 DNA reads TGTGCCAGCAGCCAAGCCGGGACTGGCGGGAGAAAACAAGAGACCCAGTACTTC. Translated, it gives CASSQAGTGGRKQETQYF.

A few counts support this clonotype. The chain combines TRBV9 with TRBJ2-7; tentative D call: TRBD2 (7 bases). V lost 3 bases and J 7 bases, leaving 14 bases between the germline ends. CDR1 is SGDLS, CDR2 YYNGEE, per germline. This CDR3 has 13 residues. CDR3 amino acids: CASSAGDYDEQYF. The CDR3 region has the DNA TGTGCCAGCAGCGCAGGGGACTACGATGAGCAGTACTTC.

V and J are TRBV5-5 and TRBJ1-5; TRBD1 might be the D (5 bases). V was pared by 3 bases and J by 4 bases, with 14 bases between. CDR1 and CDR2 (germline): SGHKS, YYEKEE (reference sequence). The CDR3 spans 15 residues. CDR3 in DNA: TGTGCCAGCAGCTCTACGCGGGGCGGAAATCAGCCCCAGCATTTT. Amino acids: CASSSTRGGNQPQHF.